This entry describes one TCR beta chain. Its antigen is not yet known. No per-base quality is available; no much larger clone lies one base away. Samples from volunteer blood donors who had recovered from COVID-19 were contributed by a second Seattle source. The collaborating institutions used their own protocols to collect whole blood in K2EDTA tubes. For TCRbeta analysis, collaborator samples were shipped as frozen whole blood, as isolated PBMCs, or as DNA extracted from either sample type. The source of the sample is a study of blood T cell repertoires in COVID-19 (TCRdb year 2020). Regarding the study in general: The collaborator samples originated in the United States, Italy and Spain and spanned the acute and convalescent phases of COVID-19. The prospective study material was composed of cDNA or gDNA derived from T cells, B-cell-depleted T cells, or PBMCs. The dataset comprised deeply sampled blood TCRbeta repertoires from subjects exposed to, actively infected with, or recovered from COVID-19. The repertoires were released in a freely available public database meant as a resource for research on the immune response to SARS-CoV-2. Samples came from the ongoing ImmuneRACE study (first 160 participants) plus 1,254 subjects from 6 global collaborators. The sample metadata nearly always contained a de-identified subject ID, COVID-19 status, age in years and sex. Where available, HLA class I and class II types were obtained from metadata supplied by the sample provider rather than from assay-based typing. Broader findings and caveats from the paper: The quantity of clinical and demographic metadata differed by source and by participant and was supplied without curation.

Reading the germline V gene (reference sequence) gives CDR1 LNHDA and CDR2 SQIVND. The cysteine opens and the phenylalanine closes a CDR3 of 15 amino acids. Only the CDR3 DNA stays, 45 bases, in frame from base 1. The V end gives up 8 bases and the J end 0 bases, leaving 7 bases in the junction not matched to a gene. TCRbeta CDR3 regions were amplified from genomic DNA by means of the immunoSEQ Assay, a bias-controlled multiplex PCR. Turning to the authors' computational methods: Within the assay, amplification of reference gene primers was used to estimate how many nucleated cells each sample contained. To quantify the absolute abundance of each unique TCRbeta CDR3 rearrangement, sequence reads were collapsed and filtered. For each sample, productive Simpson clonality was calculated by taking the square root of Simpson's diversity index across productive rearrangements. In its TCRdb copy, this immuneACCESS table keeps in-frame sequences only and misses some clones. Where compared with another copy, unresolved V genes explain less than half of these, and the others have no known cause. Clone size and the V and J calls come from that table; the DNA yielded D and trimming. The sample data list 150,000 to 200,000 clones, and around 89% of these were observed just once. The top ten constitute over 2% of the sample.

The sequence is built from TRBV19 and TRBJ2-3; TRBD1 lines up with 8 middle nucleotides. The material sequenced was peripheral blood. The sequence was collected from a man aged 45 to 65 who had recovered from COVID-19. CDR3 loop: CASRAGGTSTDTQYF. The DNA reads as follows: TGTGCCAGTCGAGCAGGGGGCACAAGCACAGATACGCAGTATTTT.